A selection of T cell receptor beta chains follows, all from one sample in a study of OX40 agonist ivuxolimab in advanced cancers. Sequencing used immunoSEQ multiplex PCR; TCRdb keeps in-frame clones, though not all of them. The sample records approximately 69,000 clones, around 94% being singletons. The sample in question was CD4+ or CD8+ T cells sorted from blood, obtained in a trial of the OX40 agonist ivuxolimab. The receptors derive from an adult with an advanced solid tumor such as melanoma, head and neck, liver or kidney cancer. Both conserved end residues are part of each CDR3. D genes are given only for firm matches. Size is stated for part of the rows, as once, few or many counts, or as a class when the clone is expanded.

>TRBJ2-7|NA|NA|TRBV5-5
CASSLGGSETPTYEQYF
TGTGCCAGCAGCTTGGGCGGCTCAGAGACGCCTACCTACGAGCAGTACTTC
>TRBJ2-7|NA|NA|TRBV29-1
CSVGLYGGVDEQYF
TGCAGCGTTGGCCTCTACGGAGGGGTCGACGAGCAGTACTTC
>TRBJ2-1|TRBD1|NA|TRBV11-2
CASSLEDRVFDEQFF
TGTGCCAGCAGCTTAGAGGACAGGGTATTCGATGAGCAGTTCTTC
>TRBJ2-7|NA|NA|TRBV5-6
CASSPLGTRAYEQYF
TGTGCCAGCAGCCCCCTAGGGACTCGCGCCTACGAGCAGTACTTC
>TRBJ2-5|NA|NA|TRBV5-6
CASSLGGGAQETQYF
TGTGCCAGCAGCCTAGGGGGCGGGGCGCAAGAGACCCAGTACTTC
>TRBJ1-1|TRBD1|NA|TRBV28
CASSSIKTRTGLNTEAFF
TGTGCCAGCAGTTCGATCAAAACCCGGACAGGACTGAACACTGAAGCTTTCTTT
>TRBJ2-2|NA|NA|TRBV27
CASRLGENTGELFF
TGTGCCAGCCGCCTAGGGGAGAACACCGGGGAGCTGTTTTTT
>TRBJ1-5|NA|once|TRBV21-1
CASSTNGEGSNQPQHF
TGTGCCAGCAGCACCAATGGCGAGGGTAGCAATCAGCCCCAGCATTTT
>TRBJ1-3|NA|NA|TRBV7-6
CASSLGAATGNTIYF
TGTGCCAGCAGCTTAGGGGCAGCCACTGGAAACACCATATATTTT
>TRBJ2-5|TRBD1|NA|TRBV10-1
CASSLGAGGWETQYF
TGCGCCAGCAGCTTGGGCGCAGGGGGTTGGGAGACCCAGTACTTC
>TRBJ2-1|NA|NA|TRBV7-2
CASSLRGVGEWHNEQFF
TGTGCCAGCAGCCTGAGAGGAGTGGGGGAGTGGCACAATGAGCAGTTCTTC
>TRBJ1-2|NA|NA|TRBV23-1
CASSQNGREFNYGYTF
TGCGCCAGCAGTCAGAATGGACGGGAATTTAACTATGGCTACACCTTC
>TRBJ2-1|NA|NA|TRBV6-1
CASSEARSAPRDEQFF
TGTGCCAGCAGTGAAGCGCGGTCAGCCCCTAGGGATGAGCAGTTCTTC
>TRBJ1-5|NA|NA|TRBV11-2
CASSLGLRGASNQPQHF
TGTGCCAGCAGCTTAGGGTTGAGAGGGGCTAGCAATCAGCCCCAGCATTTT
>TRBJ1-2|NA|NA|TRBV5-1
CASSLVRPPRDGYTF
TGCGCCAGCAGCTTGGTTCGTCCGCCCAGGGATGGCTACACCTTC
>TRBJ2-5|TRBD2|NA|TRBV9
CASSVYGGAKETQYF
TGTGCCAGCAGCGTATACGGGGGGGCAAAAGAGACCCAGTACTTC
>TRBJ1-5|TRBD1|NA|TRBV5-6
CASSFGTGGTQPQHF
TGTGCCAGCAGCTTTGGGACAGGGGGAACTCAGCCCCAGCATTTT
>TRBJ2-1|TRBD2|NA|TRBV27
CASSSPRGTSGRAADEQFF
TGTGCCAGCAGTTCCCCCCGTGGGACTAGCGGGAGGGCCGCGGATGAGCAGTTCTTC
>TRBJ1-2|TRBD1|NA|TRBV5-6
CASSLKIRDRGAYGYTF
TGTGCCAGCAGCCTAAAAATACGCGACAGGGGAGCCTATGGCTACACCTTC
>TRBJ1-4|NA|once|TRBV5-1
CASSGSGGAGEKLFF
TGCGCCAGCAGCGGGAGCGGGGGCGCAGGAGAAAAACTGTTTTTT
>TRBJ2-3|NA|NA|TRBV9
CASTENKDRITDTQYF
TGTGCCAGCACCGAAAACAAAGACAGGATCACAGATACGCAGTATTTT
>TRBJ1-4|TRBD1|NA|TRBV27
CASSLYTSGTGLFF
TGTGCCAGCAGTTTATATACCTCCGGGACAGGTCTGTTTTTT
>TRBJ1-3|NA|NA|TRBV6-6
CASSYSSTDSGNTIYF
TGTGCCAGCAGTTACTCCAGCACGGACTCTGGAAACACCATATATTTT
>TRBJ2-5|NA|NA|TRBV4-3
CASSLDGGETQYF
TGCGCCAGCAGCCTCGACGGTGGAGAGACCCAGTACTTC
>TRBJ2-1|TRBD1|NA|TRBV5-1
CASSLGTGINEQFF
TGCGCCAGCAGCTTGGGGACAGGGATCAATGAGCAGTTCTTC
>TRBJ2-5|NA|NA|TRBV9
CASSVAGAPMETQYF
TGTGCCAGCAGCGTAGCTGGGGCGCCGATGGAGACCCAGTACTTC
>TRBJ2-5|TRBD2|NA|TRBV19
CASSASGEETQYF
TGTGCCAGTAGTGCTAGCGGGGAAGAGACCCAGTACTTC
>TRBJ2-5|TRBD2|NA|TRBV7-2
CASSLTTRLAGGQETQYF
TGTGCCAGCAGCTTAACGACGAGACTAGCGGGGGGCCAAGAGACCCAGTACTTC
>TRBJ1-2|NA|NA|TRBV9
CASSVVEDTYGYTF
TGTGCCAGCAGCGTAGTTGAAGATACCTATGGCTACACCTTC
>TRBJ2-7|TRBD2|NA|TRBV7-8
CASSSTGTRHYEQYF
TGTGCCAGCAGCAGTACCGGGACTAGACATTACGAGCAGTACTTC
>TRBJ1-1|NA|NA|TRBV7-9
CASSLPGWGRGTEAFF
TGTGCCAGCAGCCTCCCAGGTTGGGGGCGCGGCACTGAAGCTTTCTTT
>TRBJ1-2|NA|NA|TRBV4-3
CASSQGEAGIYGYTF
TGCGCCAGCAGCCAAGGGGAGGCAGGGATCTATGGCTACACCTTC
>TRBJ1-2|NA|NA|TRBV10-2
CASSETRAGLEGYTF
TGCGCCAGCAGTGAGACGCGGGCAGGTCTAGAGGGCTACACCTTC
>TRBJ1-2|NA|NA|TRBV7-2
CASAAVSSYGYTF
TGTGCCAGCGCAGCCGTATCGAGTTATGGCTACACCTTC
>TRBJ1-1|NA|NA|TRBV9
CASSGPMNTEAFF
TGTGCCAGCAGCGGCCCTATGAACACTGAAGCTTTCTTT
>TRBJ2-1|NA|NA|TRBV28
CASSPSGGEYNEQFF
TGTGCCAGCAGTCCGTCCGGCGGGGAGTACAATGAGCAGTTCTTC
>TRBJ1-2|NA|once|TRBV7-9
CASSLAQILYGYTF
TGTGCCAGCAGCTTAGCACAGATTCTCTATGGCTACACCTTC
>TRBJ2-7|NA|NA|TRBV6-6
CASSPGLFYEQYF
TGTGCCAGCAGTCCCGGGCTTTTTTACGAGCAGTACTTC
>TRBJ1-1|NA|NA|TRBV25-1
CASSWTENTEAFF
TGTGCCAGCAGTTGGACAGAGAACACTGAAGCTTTCTTT
>TRBJ2-1|NA|NA|TRBV4-1
CASSPRGDEQFF
TGCGCCAGCAGCCCCAGGGGTGATGAGCAGTTCTTC
>TRBJ2-1|TRBD2|NA|TRBV18
CASSAGGSSYNEQFF
TGTGCCAGCTCCGCGGGGGGGAGCTCCTACAATGAGCAGTTCTTC
>TRBJ2-5|TRBD2|NA|TRBV28
CASTRFREGPQETQYF
TGTGCCAGCACCCGCTTTCGGGAGGGCCCTCAAGAGACCCAGTACTTC
>TRBJ1-1|NA|NA|TRBV6-5
CASSYSKGTAAFF
TGTGCCAGCAGTTACTCAAAGGGAACCGCAGCTTTCTTT
>TRBJ1-1|NA|NA|TRBV27
CASSPGLVDTEAFF
TGTGCCAGCTCCCCAGGGTTGGTCGACACTGAAGCTTTCTTT
>TRBJ2-7|NA|NA|TRBV27
CASSYRDNYEQYF
TGTGCCAGCAGTTACCGGGACAACTACGAGCAGTACTTC